Listed below are T cell receptor beta chains from one sample, sequenced in a study of blood T cell repertoires in COVID-19. The table came from immunoSEQ multiplex PCR; TCRdb's copy has only in-frame clones and leaves some out. The profile covers 140,000 to 150,000 clones, with 75% to 90% appearing a single time and about 1.7% taken by the ten largest. Specimen: peripheral blood. These receptor sequences come from a woman in her forties or fifties with acute or convalescent COVID-19. Each CDR3 is given with its conserved first and last residue. Each record gives: D gene, J gene, V gene, clone size, CDR3 DNA, CDR3 protein. D genes are given only for firm matches. The size entry is marked missing in some rows and otherwise reads once, few, many or a size class.

TRBD1 | TRBJ2-7 | TRBV2 | NA | TGTGCCAGCAGGCAGACAGGGGAAGAGCAGTACTTC | CASRQTGEEQYF
NA | TRBJ1-1 | TRBV3-1/TRBV3-2 | NA | TGTGCCAGCAGCCAAGGGGGGGGCCCGAACACTGAAGCTTTCTTT | CASSQGGGPNTEAFF
TRBD2 | TRBJ2-6 | TRBV5-8 | once | TGTCAAAGCGGGATATCTGGGGCCAACGTCCTGACTTTC | CQSGISGANVLTF
NA | TRBJ2-7 | TRBV6-5 | NA | TGTGCCAGCAGTTACCTCTACGAGCAGTACTTC | CASSYLYEQYF
NA | TRBJ2-7 | TRBV18 | once | TGTGCCAGCTCAGGCAACCGAGGACGGACACTACGCGAGCAGTACTTC | CASSGNRGRTLREQYF
NA | TRBJ1-2 | TRBV1 | NA | TGCACCAGCAGCCAACCGGACAGCAACTATGGCTACACCTTC | CTSSQPDSNYGYTF
NA | TRBJ2-7 | TRBV6-5 | NA | TGTGCCAGCAGGGAGAGTCAAGGTTTCTACGAGCAGTACTTC | CASRESQGFYEQYF
NA | TRBJ2-3 | TRBV9 | NA | TGTGCCAGCAGCGTAGTTGGGCACGCTACTAGCACAGATACGCAGTATTTT | CASSVVGHATSTDTQYF
TRBD1 | TRBJ1-2 | TRBV11-2 | NA | TGTGCCAGCAGCTTAGCAGGGGGCATAAACTATGGCTACACCTTC | CASSLAGGINYGYTF
TRBD1 | TRBJ1-6 | TRBV28 | NA | TGTGCCAGCAGTTTAGGGGACAGGGAGAATTCACCCCTCCACTTT | CASSLGDRENSPLHF
TRBD2 | TRBJ2-7 | TRBV27 | NA | TGTGCCAGCCGAGCGGGAGGGGGCTACGAGCAGTACTTC | CASRAGGGYEQYF
TRBD2 | TRBJ2-7 | TRBV5-4 | NA | TGTGCCAGCGCCATAGCGGGGGCCTACGAGCAGTACTTC | CASAIAGAYEQYF
TRBD1 | TRBJ1-2 | TRBV27 | NA | TGTGCCAGCAGTTTATTTGCGGGACAGGGGGCGTCGGGCTACACCTTC | CASSLFAGQGASGYTF
NA | TRBJ1-2 | TRBV12-3/TRBV12-4 | NA | TGTGCCAGCAGCCCAGAGCGACGGGGCTACACCTTC | CASSPERRGYTF